Listed here are 12 T cell receptor beta chains from one sample, sequenced in a study of T cell changes during pregnancy in multiple sclerosis. TCRdb keeps only in-frame clones here, not all; method: immunoSEQ multiplex PCR. The sample contains tens of thousands of clones, more than 70% of which appear only once. Sample: CD8+ T cells from peripheral blood mononuclear cells, taken after pregnancy. These receptors all stem from a female donor with multiple sclerosis, enrolled in a pregnancy study.

The count of this clone is one. This chain links TRBV27 with TRBJ2-7; TRBD2 might be the D (6 bases). The germline V and J ends were trimmed by 3 bases and 5 bases, with 14 bases remaining between them. This CDR3 spans 14 amino acids. CDR1 and CDR2 from the germline V gene are MNHEY and SMNVEV (reference sequence). The chain's CDR3 is CASSFIGGGHEQYF. CDR3 nucleotides: TGTGCCAGCAGTTTTATCGGGGGTGGCCACGAGCAGTACTTC.

The chain employs TRBV19 and TRBJ2-3; possible D gene TRBD2, 5 bases. The V end lost 0 bases, the J end lost 1 base, and 14 bases lay between the germline ends. Germline V gene sequence: CDR1 LNHDA, CDR2 SQIVND (reference sequence). The CDR3 spans 17 residues. As DNA, the CDR3 is TGTGCCAGTAGTATAGATCTCGAGGGTCTCGGCACAGATACGCAGTATTTT. This translates into CASSIDLEGLGTDTQYF.

This clone occurred a few times. The chain uses TRBV19 and TRBJ1-2, with 9 bases fitting TRBD1. After removal of 3 bases from V and 3 bases from J, the junction contained 8 bases not matched to a gene. The CDR3 has 16 amino acids. The germline gives CDR1 LNHDA, CDR2 SQIVND (reference sequence). CDR3 nucleotides: TGTGCCAGTAGTATCCTACCGACAGGGGGTCACTATGGCTACACCTTC. Translating gives CASSILPTGGHYGYTF.

This clone came up a few times. The V and J genes are TRBV20-1 and TRBJ1-1; D not certain. This CDR3 contains 11 residues. Germline CDR1 is DFQATT and CDR2 is SNEGSKA (reference sequence). V was pared by 6 bases and J by 3 bases, with 8 bases between. The CDR3 is CSAVAYTEAFF. CDR3 nucleotide sequence: TGCAGTGCGGTAGCTTACACTGAAGCTTTCTTT.

The rearrangement links TRBV5-4 to TRBJ2-1; 15 positions agree with TRBD2. CDR3 size: 17 residues. The germline CDR1 and CDR2 sequences are SGHNT and YYREEE (reference sequence). V gave up 2 bases and J gave up 7 bases; unmatched junction bases: 7. The CDR3 bases are TGTGCCAGCAGCTTTCGGACTAGCGGGGGGGCCGGGAATGAGCAGTTCTTC. Amino acids: CASSFRTSGGAGNEQFF.

This chain links TRBV30 with TRBJ2-1; no reliable D call. The V end was cut by 5 bases, the J end by 11 bases, with 10 bases between. Per germline, CDR1 GTSNPN and CDR2 SVGIG (reference sequence). The CDR3 runs 10 residues. The CDR3 DNA reads TGTGCCTGGTCGGGTGCCCAGCAGTTCTTC. It codes for CAWSGAQQFF.

The V call is TRBV13, the J call TRBJ1-1; TRBD1 is a possible D gene (6 bases). V shed 5 bases and J shed 5 bases, with 18 bases lying between them. CDR1 is PRHDT and CDR2 is FYEKMQ in the germline V gene (reference sequence). This CDR3 spans 15 amino acids. The CDR3 here is CASSPGPTTGTEAFF. CDR3 in DNA: TGTGCCAGCAGCCCTGGGCCAACCACAGGGACTGAAGCTTTCTTT.

This chain joins TRBV15 and TRBJ1-5; weak D call: TRBD1 (5 bases). V shed 5 bases and J shed 8 bases, with 19 bases lying between them. The CDR3 runs 15 residues. Germline V gene lookup returns CDR1 LNHNV and CDR2 YYDKDF (reference sequence). CDR3 in DNA: TGTGCCACCAGCCGGCTCCGGGGGGGGTGGGAGCCCCAGCATTTT. It translates to CATSRLRGGWEPQHF.

In its sample, this clone was seen a few times. The rearrangement joins TRBV30 to TRBJ1-1, with D uncertain. The CDR3 is made up of 11 amino acids. Trimming cost V 0 bases and J 11 bases, with 10 bases left between them. The V gene's germline CDR1 is GTSNPN and CDR2 SVGIG (reference sequence). The chain's CDR3 is CAWSVLLKAFF. CDR3 DNA sequence: TGTGCCTGGAGTGTACTCTTGAAGGCTTTCTTT.

Here the CDR3 DNA reads TGTGCCATCAGTGTCCATAACAAGCGCCCTAACACTGAAGCTTTCTTT. Encoded protein: CAISVHNKRPNTEAFF. J is TRBJ1-1 and V is TRBV10-3; D remains unclear. CDR1 is ENHRY, CDR2 SYGVKD, per germline. The CDR3 loop spans 16 amino acids. Trimming removed 4 bases at V and 2 bases at J, with 17 bases between.

J is TRBJ1-6 and V is TRBV5-4; D call uncertain. The CDR3 is 15 residues long. Trimming removed 1 base from V and 3 bases from J, with 8 bases in between. Germline V gene data show CDR1 as SGHNT and CDR2 as YYREEE (reference sequence). The CDR3: CASSLWQDYNSPLHF. The CDR3 nucleotides read TGTGCCAGCAGCTTGTGGCAGGACTATAATTCACCCCTCCACTTT.

The chain recombines TRBV13 with TRBJ1-1, with D unresolved. The germline V and J ends were trimmed by 4 bases and 6 bases, with 9 bases remaining between them. This CDR3 has 12 residues. Germline lookup yields CDR1 PRHDT and CDR2 FYEKMQ (reference sequence). The CDR3 region has the DNA TGTGCCAGCAGCTCCGGGTCAGCTGAAGCTTTCTTT. It yields the protein CASSSGSAEAFF.